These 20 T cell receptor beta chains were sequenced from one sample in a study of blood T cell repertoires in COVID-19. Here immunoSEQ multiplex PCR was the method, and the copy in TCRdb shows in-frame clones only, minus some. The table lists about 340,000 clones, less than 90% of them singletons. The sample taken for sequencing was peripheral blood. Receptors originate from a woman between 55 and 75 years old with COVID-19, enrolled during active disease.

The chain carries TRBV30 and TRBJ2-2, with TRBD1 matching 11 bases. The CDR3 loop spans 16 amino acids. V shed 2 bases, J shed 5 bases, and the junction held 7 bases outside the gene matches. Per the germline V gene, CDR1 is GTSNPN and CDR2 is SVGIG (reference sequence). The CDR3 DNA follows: TGTGCCTGGAGTTCCGCCGGGACAGGGGGTACCGGGGAGCTGTTTTTT. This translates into CAWSSAGTGGTGELFF.

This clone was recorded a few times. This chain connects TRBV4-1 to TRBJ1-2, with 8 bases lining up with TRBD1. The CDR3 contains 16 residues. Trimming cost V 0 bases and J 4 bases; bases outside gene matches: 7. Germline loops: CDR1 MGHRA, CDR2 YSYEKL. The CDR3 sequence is CASSQEGQGRGYGYTF. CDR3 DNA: TGCGCCAGCAGCCAAGAAGGACAGGGAAGGGGCTATGGCTACACCTTC.

CDR3 sequence: CASSLGGGGAYGYTF. CDR3 in DNA: TGTGCCAGCAGCTTGGGTGGAGGGGGGGCCTATGGCTACACCTTC. V usage is TRBV5-6 and J usage is TRBJ1-2; TRBD1 is a possible D gene (6 bases). Between the trimmed V and J ends, which lost 0 bases and 4 bases, there was a span of 13 bases. CDR3 length: 15 residues. Germline CDR1 and CDR2: SGHDT and YYEEEE.

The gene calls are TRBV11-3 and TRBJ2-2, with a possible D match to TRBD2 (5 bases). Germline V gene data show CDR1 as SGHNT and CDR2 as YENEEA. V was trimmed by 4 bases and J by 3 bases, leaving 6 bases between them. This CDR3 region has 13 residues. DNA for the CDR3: TGTGCCAGCAGCTCCGGGGACACCGGGGAGCTGTTTTTT. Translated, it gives CASSSGDTGELFF. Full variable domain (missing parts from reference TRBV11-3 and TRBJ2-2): EAGVVQSPRYKIIEKKQPVAFWCNPISGHNTLYWYLQNLGQGPELLIRYENEEAVDDSQLPKDRFSAERLKGVDSTLKIQPAELGDSAVYLCASSSGDTGELFFGEGSRLTVL.

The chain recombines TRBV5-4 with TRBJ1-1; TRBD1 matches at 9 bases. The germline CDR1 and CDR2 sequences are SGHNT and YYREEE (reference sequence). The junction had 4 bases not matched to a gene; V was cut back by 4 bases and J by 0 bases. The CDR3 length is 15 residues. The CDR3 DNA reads TGTGCCAGCAGCCCCCGGGACAGGGTGAACACTGAAGCTTTCTTT. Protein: CASSPRDRVNTEAFF. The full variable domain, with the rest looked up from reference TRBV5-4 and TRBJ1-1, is ETGVTQSPTHLIKTRGQQVTLRCSSQSGHNTVSWYQQALGQGPQFIFQYYREEENGRGNFPPRFSGLQFPNYSSELNVNALELDDSALYLCASSPRDRVNTEAFFGQGTRLTVV.

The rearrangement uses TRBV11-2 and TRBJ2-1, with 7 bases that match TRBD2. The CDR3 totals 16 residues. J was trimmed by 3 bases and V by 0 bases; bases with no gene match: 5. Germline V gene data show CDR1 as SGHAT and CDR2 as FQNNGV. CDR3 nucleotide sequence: TGTGCCAGCAGCTTAGATCTGGGGGGGGGCTACAATGAGCAGTTCTTC. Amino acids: CASSLDLGGGYNEQFF.

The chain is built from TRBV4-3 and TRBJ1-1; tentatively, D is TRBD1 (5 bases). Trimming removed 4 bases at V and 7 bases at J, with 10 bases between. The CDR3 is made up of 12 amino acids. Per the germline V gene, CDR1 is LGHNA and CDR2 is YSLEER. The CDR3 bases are TGCGCCAGCAGCCCTGGGGGAGGTGAAGCTTTCTTT. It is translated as CASSPGGGEAFF.

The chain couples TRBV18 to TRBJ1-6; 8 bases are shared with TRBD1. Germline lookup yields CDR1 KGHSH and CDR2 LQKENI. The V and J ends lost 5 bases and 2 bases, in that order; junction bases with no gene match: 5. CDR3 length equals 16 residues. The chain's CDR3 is CASSNRGNTYNSPLHF. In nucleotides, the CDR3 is TGTGCCAGCTCAAACAGGGGGAACACCTATAATTCACCCCTCCACTTT.

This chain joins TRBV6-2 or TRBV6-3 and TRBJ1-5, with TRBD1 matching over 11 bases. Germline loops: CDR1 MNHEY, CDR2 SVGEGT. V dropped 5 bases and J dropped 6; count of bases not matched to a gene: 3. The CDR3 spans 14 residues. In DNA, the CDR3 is TGTGCCAGCAGTGGGACAGGGGGAACTCAGCCCCAGCATTTT. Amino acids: CASSGTGGTQPQHF.

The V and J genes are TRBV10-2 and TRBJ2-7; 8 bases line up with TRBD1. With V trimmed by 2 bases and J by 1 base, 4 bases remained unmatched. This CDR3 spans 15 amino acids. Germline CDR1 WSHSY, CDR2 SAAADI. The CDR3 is CASSENRGSSYEQYF. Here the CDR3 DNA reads TGCGCCAGCAGTGAGAACAGGGGGAGTTCCTACGAGCAGTACTTC.

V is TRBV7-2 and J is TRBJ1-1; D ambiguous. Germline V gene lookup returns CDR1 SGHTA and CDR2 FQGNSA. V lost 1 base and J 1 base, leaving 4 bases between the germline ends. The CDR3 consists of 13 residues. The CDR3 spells CASSLVQNTEAFF. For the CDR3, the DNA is TGTGCCAGCAGCTTAGTACAGAACACTGAAGCTTTCTTT.

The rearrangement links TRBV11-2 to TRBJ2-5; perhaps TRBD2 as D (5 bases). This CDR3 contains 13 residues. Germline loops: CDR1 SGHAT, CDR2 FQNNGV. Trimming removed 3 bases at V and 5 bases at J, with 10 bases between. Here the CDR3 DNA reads TGTGCCAGCAGCTTTGCTAGCTCGGAGACCCAGTACTTC. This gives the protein CASSFASSETQYF. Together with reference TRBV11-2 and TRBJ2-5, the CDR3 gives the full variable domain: EAGVAQSPRYKIIEKRQSVAFWCNPISGHATLYWYQQILGQGPKLLIQFQNNGVVDDSQLPKDRFSAERLKGVDSTLKIQPAKLEDSAVYLCASSFASSETQYFGPGTRLLVL.

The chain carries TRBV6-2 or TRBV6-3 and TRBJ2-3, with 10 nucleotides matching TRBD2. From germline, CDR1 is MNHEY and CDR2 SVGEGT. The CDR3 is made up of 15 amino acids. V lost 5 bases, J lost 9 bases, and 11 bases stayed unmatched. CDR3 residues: CASSRGVAGGGTQYF. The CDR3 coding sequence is TGTGCCAGCAGTCGGGGAGTAGCGGGGGGAGGAACGCAGTATTTT.

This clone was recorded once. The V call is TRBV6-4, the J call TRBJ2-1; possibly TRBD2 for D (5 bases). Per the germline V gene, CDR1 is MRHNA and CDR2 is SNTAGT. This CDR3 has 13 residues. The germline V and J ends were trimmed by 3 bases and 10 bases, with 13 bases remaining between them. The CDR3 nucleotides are TGTGCCAGCAGTGAGGTCGAACGAGGGGAGCAGTTCTTC. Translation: CASSEVERGEQFF.

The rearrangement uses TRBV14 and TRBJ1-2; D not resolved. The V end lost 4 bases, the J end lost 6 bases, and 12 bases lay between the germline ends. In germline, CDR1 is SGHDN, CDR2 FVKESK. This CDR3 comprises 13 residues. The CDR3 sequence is CASSPPGVHGYTF. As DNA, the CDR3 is TGTGCCAGCAGCCCCCCCGGGGTCCATGGCTACACCTTC.

The CDR3 DNA reads TGTGCCAGCAGGGCAGGGGTCACCGGGGAGCTGTTTTTT. Amino acid sequence: CASRAGVTGELFF. The J gene is TRBJ2-2, the V gene TRBV6-5, with D possibly being TRBD1 (6 bases). V was shortened by 6 bases and J by 4 bases, with 9 bases between the two germline ends. Germline CDR1 reads MNHEY; CDR2 reads SVGAGI. The length of the CDR3 is 13 residues.

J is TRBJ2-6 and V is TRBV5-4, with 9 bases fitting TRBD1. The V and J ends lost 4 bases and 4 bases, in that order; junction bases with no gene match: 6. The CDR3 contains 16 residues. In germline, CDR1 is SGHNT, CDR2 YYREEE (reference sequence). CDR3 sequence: CASSPGQGSGANVLTF. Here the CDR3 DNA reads TGTGCCAGCAGCCCGGGACAGGGATCCGGGGCCAACGTCCTGACTTTC.

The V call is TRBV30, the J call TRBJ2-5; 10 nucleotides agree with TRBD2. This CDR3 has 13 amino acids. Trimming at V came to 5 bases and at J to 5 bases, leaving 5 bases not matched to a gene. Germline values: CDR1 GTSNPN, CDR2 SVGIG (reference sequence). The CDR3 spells CAWDTSGTETQYF. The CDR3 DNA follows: TGTGCCTGGGACACTAGCGGGACGGAGACCCAGTACTTC.

The CDR3 bases are TGTGCCAGCAGCTTAGGGGAGGGGGAAGCTTTCTTT. Amino acids: CASSLGEGEAFF. The gene calls are TRBV7-9 and TRBJ1-1; D possibly corresponds to TRBD1 (5 bases). This CDR3 contains 12 residues. Germline V gene lookup returns CDR1 SEHNR and CDR2 FQNEAQ (reference sequence). V lost 1 base to trimming and J lost 8 bases, with 8 bases between them.

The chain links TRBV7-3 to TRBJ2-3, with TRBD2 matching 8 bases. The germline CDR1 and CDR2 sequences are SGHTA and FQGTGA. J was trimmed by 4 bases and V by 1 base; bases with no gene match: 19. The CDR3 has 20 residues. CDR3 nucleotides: TGTGCCAGCAGCTTAATGGGCCCCGGGGCGGGGGGAGCCCAGGCAGATACGCAGTATTTT. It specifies CASSLMGPGAGGAQADTQYF.